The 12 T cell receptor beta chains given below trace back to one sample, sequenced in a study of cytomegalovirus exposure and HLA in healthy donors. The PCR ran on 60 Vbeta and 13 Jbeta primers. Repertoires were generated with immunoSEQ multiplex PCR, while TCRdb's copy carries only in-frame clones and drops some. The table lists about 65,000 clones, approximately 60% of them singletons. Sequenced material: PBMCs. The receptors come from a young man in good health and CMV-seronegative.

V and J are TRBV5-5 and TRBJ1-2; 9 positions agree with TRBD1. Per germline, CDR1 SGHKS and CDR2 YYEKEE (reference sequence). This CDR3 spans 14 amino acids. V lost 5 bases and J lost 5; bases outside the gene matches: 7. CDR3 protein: CASSIRDRDYGYTF. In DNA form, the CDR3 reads TGTGCCAGCAGTATCCGGGACAGGGATTATGGCTACACCTTC.

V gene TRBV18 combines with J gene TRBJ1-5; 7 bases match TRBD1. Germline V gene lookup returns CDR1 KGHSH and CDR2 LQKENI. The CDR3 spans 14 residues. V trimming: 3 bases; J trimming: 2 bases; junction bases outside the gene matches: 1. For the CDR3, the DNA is TGTGCCAGCTCACCTGGGACAGGCAATCAGCCCCAGCATTTT. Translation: CASSPGTGNQPQHF.

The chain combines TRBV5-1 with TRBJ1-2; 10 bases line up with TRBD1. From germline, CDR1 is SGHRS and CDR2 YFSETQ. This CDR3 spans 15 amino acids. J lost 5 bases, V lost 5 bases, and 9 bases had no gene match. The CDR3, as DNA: TGCGCCAGCAGAATTCCGGGACAGGGGTGGTATGGCTACACCTTC. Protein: CASRIPGQGWYGYTF.

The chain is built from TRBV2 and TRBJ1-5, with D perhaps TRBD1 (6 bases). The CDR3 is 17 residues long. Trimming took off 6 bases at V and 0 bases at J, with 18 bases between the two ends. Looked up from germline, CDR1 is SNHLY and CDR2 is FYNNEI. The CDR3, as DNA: TGTGCCAGCAGCCTAACTGGGACATCTCTTAGCAATCAGCCCCAGCATTTT. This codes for CASSLTGTSLSNQPQHF.

The CDR3 DNA follows: TGTGCCAGCAGTGAATATTTCGGGGATGGCTACACCTTC. It codes for CASSEYFGDGYTF. The V call is TRBV25-1, the J call TRBJ1-2; D ambiguous. Germline V CDR1 and CDR2: MGHDK, SYGVNS. The V and J ends lost 0 bases and 6 bases respectively, with 8 bases between them. There are 13 residues in the CDR3.

CDR3 loop: CASSPTGGNTIYF. CDR3 DNA sequence: TGTGCCAGCTCACCAACTGGTGGAAACACCATATATTTT. The chain couples TRBV18 to TRBJ1-3, with unresolved D. CDR1 and CDR2 (germline): KGHSH, LQKENI. V lost 2 bases to trimming and J lost 3 bases, with 5 bases between them. The CDR3 runs to 13 residues.

The CDR3 DNA reads as TGCGCCAGCAGCCAAGATGCGGGGGGGGCGCCCTACGAGCAGTACTTC. Translation gives CASSQDAGGAPYEQYF. V is TRBV4-1 and J is TRBJ2-7; 9 bases line up with TRBD2. The CDR3 length is 16 residues. The germline V gene has CDR1 MGHRA and CDR2 YSYEKL. With 0 bases clipped from V and 2 bases from J, the junction kept 5 bases outside the gene matches.

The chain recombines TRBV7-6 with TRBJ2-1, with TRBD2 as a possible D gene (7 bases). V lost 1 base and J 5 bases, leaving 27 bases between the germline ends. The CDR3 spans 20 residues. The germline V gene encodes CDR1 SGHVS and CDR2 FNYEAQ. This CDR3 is CASSLVRHRLGGGSDNEQFF. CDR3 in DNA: TGTGCCAGCAGCTTAGTACGTCACCGATTAGGGGGGGGCAGCGACAATGAGCAGTTCTTC.

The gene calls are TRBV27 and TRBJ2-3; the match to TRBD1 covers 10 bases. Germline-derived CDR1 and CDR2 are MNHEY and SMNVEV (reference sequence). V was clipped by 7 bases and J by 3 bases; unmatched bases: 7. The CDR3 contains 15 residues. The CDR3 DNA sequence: TGTGCCAGCACCCGCATGGGACAGGGGACAGATACGCAGTATTTT. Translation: CASTRMGQGTDTQYF.

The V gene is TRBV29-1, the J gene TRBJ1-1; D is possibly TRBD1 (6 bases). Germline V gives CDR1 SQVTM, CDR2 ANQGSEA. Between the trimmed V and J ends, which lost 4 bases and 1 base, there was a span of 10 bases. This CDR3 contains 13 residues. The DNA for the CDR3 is TGCAGCGTTGCCGGACAGTCGAACACTGAAGCTTTCTTT. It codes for CSVAGQSNTEAFF.

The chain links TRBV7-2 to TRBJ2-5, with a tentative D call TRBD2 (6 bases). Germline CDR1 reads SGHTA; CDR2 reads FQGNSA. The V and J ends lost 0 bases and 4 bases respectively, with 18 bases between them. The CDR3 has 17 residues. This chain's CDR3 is CASSLATAGRGGETQYF. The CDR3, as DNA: TGTGCCAGCAGCTTAGCCACCGCGGGAAGGGGAGGAGAGACCCAGTACTTC.

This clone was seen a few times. The CDR3 region is CASSLRTEETQYF. CDR3 coding DNA: TGTGCCAGCAGTCTCCGGACTGAGGAGACCCAGTACTTC. The chain carries TRBV6-6 and TRBJ2-5; possible D gene TRBD2, 5 bases. The ends were cut back, 5 bases at V and 5 bases at J, with 12 bases in the middle. The germline gives CDR1 MNHNY, CDR2 SVGAGI (reference sequence). The CDR3 length is 13 residues.